These 31 T cell receptor beta chains share one sample of origin, sequenced in a study of blood T cells in healthy people across ages. Sample-barcoded 5' priming and a J-beta primer mix drove a second PCR of roughly 6 to 12 cycles. TCRdb re-called the 5' RACE reads with MiXCR, one entry per CDR3 protein. The sample lists 1,500,000 or so distinct CDR3 sequences, 35% to 45% occurring once. The specimen was blood. The receptors originated from a woman aged 18-29 years in good health.

This clonotype was seen a handful of times. An end of the junction does not agree with germline; a read error may underlie this. The genes are TRBV10-3 and TRBJ1-2, with 8 bases identical to TRBD1. Per the germline V gene, CDR1 is ENHRY and CDR2 is SYGVKD. This CDR3 contains 16 residues. CDR3 amino acids: CAISESSAGQAYGYTF. As DNA, the CDR3 is TGTGCTATCAGTGAGTCGAGTGCGGGACAGGCGTATGGCTACACCTTC.

V is TRBV29-1 and J is TRBJ2-3, with a tentative D call TRBD2 (6 bases). Germline V gene lookup returns CDR1 SQVTM and CDR2 ANQGSEA. The CDR3 has 13 amino acids. Deletions cut 5 bases from V and 5 bases from J, with 14 bases between. CDR3 sequence reads: CSVRRRALDTQYF. CDR3 sequence (DNA): TGCAGCGTTCGCAGGAGGGCCTTAGATACGCAGTATTTT.

The J gene is TRBJ2-7, the V gene TRBV12-3 or TRBV12-4, with D possibly being TRBD1 (6 bases). This CDR3 comprises 14 residues. With 2 bases removed from V and 2 bases from J, the gap between germline ends came to 10 bases. For the CDR3, the DNA is TGTGCCAGCAGTTTAACAGGGATGCCCTACGAGCAGTACTTC. Residues: CASSLTGMPYEQYF.

The chain employs TRBV4-2 and TRBJ2-7; possible D gene TRBD2, 5 bases. The J call is uncertain, as TRBJ2-5 better fits the DNA end. In germline, CDR1 is LGHNA, CDR2 YNFKEQ. The CDR3 totals 15 residues. The CDR3 reads CASSQGHGVGETQYF. The DNA of the CDR3 is TGTGCCAGCAGCCAAGGTCACGGGGTGGGGGAGACCCAGTACTTC.

The V and J genes are TRBV24-1 and TRBJ1-5, with TRBD1 matching over 8 bases. The CDR3 has 13 amino acids. Per germline, CDR1 KGHDR and CDR2 SFDVKD. Trimming removed 9 bases from V and 5 bases from J; junction bases left unmatched: 5. The CDR3, as DNA: TGTGCCACCGGAGGACAGGGATATCAGCCCCAGCATTTT. It yields the protein CATGGQGYQPQHF.

This clonotype was seen a few times. This chain joins TRBV6-1 and TRBJ2-1, with 9 bases matching TRBD1. After removal of 6 bases from V and 0 bases from J, the junction contained 9 bases not matched to a gene. CDR1 and CDR2 (germline): MNHNS, SASEGT. The CDR3 is made up of 17 amino acids. CDR3 protein: CASRRTGDGLSYNEQFF. In nucleotides, the CDR3 is TGTGCCAGCAGGAGGACAGGGGATGGCCTCTCCTACAATGAGCAGTTCTTC.

This chain joins TRBV12-3 or TRBV12-4 and TRBJ2-1, with TRBD1 identical over 7 bases. CDR3 size: 17 residues. V shed 4 bases and J 4 bases; nucleotides not matched to a gene: 13. CDR3 protein: CASSYGDRVLRYNEQFF. CDR3 nucleotides: TGTGCCAGCAGTTATGGGGACAGAGTCCTACGGTACAATGAGCAGTTCTTC.

Regarding this clonotype: One end of the junction does not line up with germline, which may come from a read error. The chain links TRBV12-3 or TRBV12-4 to TRBJ2-3, with unresolved D. This CDR3 region has 14 residues. The CDR3 is CAISGQQNTDTQYF. CDR3 coding DNA: TGTGCCATCAGTGGGCAGCAGAACACAGATACGCAGTATTTT.

This chain links TRBV6-6 with TRBJ2-3; D is unclear. Germline V gene sequence: CDR1 MNHNY, CDR2 SVGAGI (reference sequence). Trimming cost V 2 bases and J 1 base, with 10 bases left between them. The CDR3 contains 15 residues. CDR3 DNA: TGTGCCAGCAGTTACGCGACGTTGGGCACAGATACGCAGTATTTT. Protein product: CASSYATLGTDTQYF.

CDR3 residues: CAIKRDLNTEAFF. The CDR3 DNA follows: TGTGCCATCAAGAGGGACCTGAACACTGAAGCTTTCTTT. This chain joins TRBV10-3 and TRBJ1-1; a possible D gene is TRBD1 (5 bases). This CDR3 has 13 residues. The V end was cut by 7 bases, the J end by 0 bases, with 9 bases between. Germline V gene data show CDR1 as ENHRY and CDR2 as SYGVKD.

V usage is TRBV28 and J usage is TRBJ1-1; D is unresolved. CDR1 is MDHEN, CDR2 SYDVKM, per germline. Trimming cost V 6 bases and J 5 bases, with 19 bases left between them. This CDR3 has 15 residues. Here the CDR3 DNA reads TGTGCCAGCAGCTCTCCTCGAGAGGCAAGGACTGAAGCTTTCTTT. Protein sequence: CASSSPREARTEAFF.

The chain is built from TRBV3-1 and TRBJ2-5; D gene ambiguous. CDR1 and CDR2 (germline): LGHDT, YNNKEL (reference sequence). V lost 2 bases, J lost 5 bases, and 12 bases lay in between. CDR3 length equals 14 residues. CDR3 region: CASSQHEPRETQYF. In DNA form, the CDR3 reads TGTGCCAGCAGCCAACACGAGCCTCGGGAGACCCAGTACTTC.

For this clonotype: The junction departs from germline at one end; a sequencing error may be responsible. The chain has TRBV7-2 and TRBJ2-1; D is perhaps TRBD1 (5 bases). The germline V gene encodes CDR1 SGHTA and CDR2 FQGNSA. The CDR3 consists of 15 residues. The CDR3 DNA reads as TGTGCCACCAGCAGTGGGGCAGGGCCATACAATGAGCAGTTCTTC. Protein: CATSSGAGPYNEQFF.

Notes on this clonotype: An end of the junction differs from the germline gene, which may be a read error. The chain joins TRBV4-3 to TRBJ2-1; D may be TRBD2 (6 bases). The CDR3 runs 15 residues. CDR1 is LGHNA and CDR2 is YSLEER in the germline V gene. The CDR3 protein is CTSSPDWMGGDEQFF. Here the CDR3 DNA reads TGCACCAGCAGCCCCGACTGGATGGGAGGAGATGAGCAGTTCTTC.

This clonotype has only a few counts. The chain is built from TRBV12-3 or TRBV12-4 and TRBJ1-5; 10 nucleotides agree with TRBD1. The CDR3 totals 14 residues. Trimming cost V 7 bases and J 9 bases; bases outside gene matches: 9. The DNA for the CDR3 is TGTGCCAGCAAGCGGGACAGGGGATATGGGCCCCAGCATTTT. Its translation: CASKRDRGYGPQHF.

CDR3 bases: TGCAGCGCCGCAGACGGGCCCTCTGGGGCCAACGTCCTGACTTTC. It encodes CSAADGPSGANVLTF. V is TRBV29-1 and J is TRBJ2-6; D unclear. Germline lookup yields CDR1 SQVTM and CDR2 ANQGSEA. Deletions cut 7 bases from V and 0 bases from J, with 13 bases between. The CDR3 is 15 residues long.

The chain employs TRBV20-1 and TRBJ2-7; D possibly corresponds to TRBD2 (5 bases). With the DNA end fitting TRBJ2-5 better, the J assignment may be wrong. CDR1 and CDR2 from the germline V gene are DFQATT and SNEGSKA (reference sequence). This CDR3 has 15 residues. CDR3 sequence reads: CSARDVRLAGETQYF. DNA for the CDR3: TGCAGTGCTAGAGATGTGAGGCTAGCTGGGGAGACCCAGTACTTC.

This chain joins TRBV7-8 and TRBJ2-2, with D possibly matching TRBD1 (5 bases). V lost 3 bases and J 5 bases, leaving 19 bases between the germline ends. This CDR3 has 17 amino acids. CDR1 and CDR2 from the germline V gene are SGHVS and FQNEAQ. The CDR3: CASSFEARVFVTGELFF. The CDR3 DNA reads TGTGCCAGCAGCTTCGAAGCCAGGGTCTTCGTTACCGGGGAGCTGTTTTTT.

This clonotype was seen a few times. V and J are TRBV11-3 and TRBJ2-1; 9 bases line up with TRBD1. This CDR3 is built from 16 residues. CDR1 is SGHNT and CDR2 is YENEEA in the germline V gene. J was trimmed by 9 bases and V by 0 bases; bases with no gene match: 9. The CDR3 DNA sequence: TGTGCCAGCAGCTTAGATCCCCAACGACAGGGGGGTGAGCAGTTCTTC. This translates into CASSLDPQRQGGEQFF.

This clonotype has more than one count but fewer than ten. DNA of the CDR3: TGCAGTGCTACCGGATTGTTCGAAAAACTGTTTTTT. This encodes CSATGLFEKLFF. The chain carries TRBV20-1 and TRBJ1-4; D ambiguous. The V end lost 4 bases, the J end lost 8 bases, and 11 bases lay between the germline ends. The germline V gene has CDR1 DFQATT and CDR2 SNEGSKA (reference sequence). CDR3 size: 12 residues.

This clonotype has ten or more counts. This chain links TRBV29-1 with TRBJ2-1, with D tentatively TRBD2 (6 bases). Per the germline V gene, CDR1 is SQVTM and CDR2 is ANQGSEA. Trimming removed 4 bases at V and 3 bases at J, with 7 bases between. CDR3 length: 12 amino acids. CDR3 sequence reads: CSVGGIYNEQFF. As DNA, the CDR3 is TGCAGCGTTGGCGGGATCTACAATGAGCAGTTCTTC.

This clonotype was recorded a few times. This sequence joins TRBV12-3 or TRBV12-4 and TRBJ1-4; a weak D match, TRBD1 (6 bases). The CDR3 totals 15 residues. V was trimmed by 7 bases and J by 10 bases, leaving 22 bases between them. The CDR3 here is CASTYPGQNDGKLFF. The CDR3 DNA follows: TGTGCCAGCACTTATCCCGGACAGAACGATGGAAAACTGTTTTTT.

This clonotype was seen more than once but under ten times. This chain links TRBV7-6 with TRBJ1-5; the D gene is possibly TRBD1 (6 bases). V was clipped by 5 bases and J by 7 bases, with 12 bases between them. Germline-derived CDR1 and CDR2 are SGHVS and FNYEAQ. This CDR3 region has 13 residues. The CDR3 here is CASSAGTNQPQHF. The CDR3, as DNA: TGTGCCAGCAGCGCAGGGACAAACCAGCCCCAGCATTTT. Looking up the rest from reference TRBV7-6 and TRBJ1-5 gives the full variable domain: GAGVSQSPRYKVTKRGQDVALRCDPISGHVSLYWYRQALGQGPEFLTYFNYEAQQDKSGLPNDRFSAERPEGSISTLTIQRTEQRDSAMYRCASSAGTNQPQHFGDGTRLSIL.

V is TRBV9 and J is TRBJ2-1; D uncertain. The germline CDR1 and CDR2 sequences are SGDLS and YYNGEE. CDR3 size: 15 residues. The germline V and J ends were trimmed by 4 bases and 0 bases, with 11 bases remaining between them. CDR3 nucleotide sequence: TGTGCCAGCAGCAAGACGGCTACCTCCTACAATGAGCAGTTCTTC. Translating it yields CASSKTATSYNEQFF.

This chain connects TRBV29-1 to TRBJ1-5; 7 bases fit TRBD1. The trim removed 5 bases at V and 6 bases at J, leaving 7 bases unmatched. This CDR3 is 13 amino acids long. Germline CDR1 reads SQVTM; CDR2 reads ANQGSEA. CDR3 bases: TGCAGCGTTCATACAGGGGAGGGTCAGCCCCAGCATTTT. It yields the protein CSVHTGEGQPQHF.

CDR3 nucleotides: TGTGCCACCGGGACAGGGATGAACACTGAAGCTTTCTTT. The encoded protein is CATGTGMNTEAFF. The chain carries TRBV7-9 and TRBJ1-1; 9 bases align to TRBD1. Per the germline V gene, CDR1 is SEHNR and CDR2 is FQNEAQ (reference sequence). The V segment lost 10 bases and the J segment 0 bases; nucleotides outside the gene matches: 3. This CDR3 is 13 amino acids long.

The V gene is TRBV20-1, the J gene TRBJ1-2; 12 nucleotides agree with TRBD1. The V segment lost 5 bases and the J segment 8 bases; nucleotides outside the gene matches: 9. Germline CDR1 reads DFQATT; CDR2 reads SNEGSKA (reference sequence). The CDR3 is 14 amino acids. The CDR3 bases are TGCAGTGCTCGTCCGGGACAGGGGGCGGGGGGCTACACCTTC. It yields the protein CSARPGQGAGGYTF.

The chain links TRBV30 to TRBJ2-4, with 9 bases matching TRBD1. Near its end, the DNA agrees better with TRBJ2-7, so the J call may be wrong. Germline loops: CDR1 GTSNPN, CDR2 SVGIG (reference sequence). The CDR3 is 14 amino acids. CDR3: CAWSLGGQGYEQYF. The CDR3 nucleotides read TGTGCCTGGAGCCTCGGGGGACAGGGCTACGAGCAGTACTTC.

This clonotype was seen more than once but under ten times. The chain recombines TRBV20-1 with TRBJ1-2; maybe TRBD1 (6 bases). Germline assignment: CDR1 DFQATT and CDR2 SNEGSKA (reference sequence). Trimming shortened V by 0 bases and J by 4 bases, and 18 bases separated the two germline ends. CDR3 length: 16 residues. The CDR3 sequence: CSARDRRTGTSYGYTF. In nucleotides, the CDR3 is TGCAGTGCTAGAGATAGAAGAACAGGGACTAGCTATGGCTACACCTTC.

This clonotype was observed a few times. CDR3 sequence (DNA): TGTGCCAGCAGCAGACGGGACGGCGCCACCGGGGAGCTGTTTTTT. Translation: CASSRRDGATGELFF. The chain is built from TRBV9 and TRBJ2-2; TRBD1 or TRBD2 may be the D gene (5 bases each). The V end lost 4 bases, the J end lost 4 bases, and 14 bases lay between the germline ends. Germline loops: CDR1 SGDLS, CDR2 YYNGEE. The CDR3 totals 15 residues.

V and J are TRBV28 and TRBJ2-2; D unresolved. V was shortened by 0 bases and J by 6 bases, with 11 bases between the two germline ends. The CDR3 loop spans 15 amino acids. CDR1 MDHEN and CDR2 SYDVKM come from the germline V gene. CDR3 sequence: CASSLWVQGSGELFF. The CDR3 DNA follows: TGTGCCAGCAGTTTATGGGTACAAGGTTCCGGGGAGCTGTTTTTT.